These T cell receptor beta chains were read from a single sample in a study of blood T cell repertoires in COVID-19. Clones were read by immunoSEQ multiplex PCR, and TCRdb kept only the in-frame ones, dropping some. Of about 190,000 clones detected, roughly 83% appear once; the ten largest clones hold around 5%. Input material: PBMCs or T cells enriched from blood (not recorded which). The receptors derive from a man in his forties with acute COVID-19. Both conserved end residues are part of each CDR3. A D gene is named only where the DNA matches it firmly. The size entry is marked missing in some rows and otherwise reads once, few, many or a size class.

clone size	V gene	D gene	J gene	CDR3 DNA	CDR3 protein
-	TRBV24-1	TRBD1	TRBJ2-6	TGTGCCACCAGTGATTCGACAGGGGTAGCTGGGGCCAACGTCCTGACTTTC	CATSDSTGVAGANVLTF
-	TRBV30	TRBD2	TRBJ2-7	TGTGCCTGGAGCCCAACTAGCGGGACCTACGAGCAGTACTTC	CAWSPTSGTYEQYF
-	TRBV3-1/TRBV3-2	-	TRBJ2-7	TGTGCCAGCAGCCCACACTCCGGTAGCGGCTCCTACGAGCAGTACTTC	CASSPHSGSGSYEQYF
-	TRBV27	-	TRBJ2-1	TGTGCCAGCAGCCTCGGGAGTGAGCAGTTCTTC	CASSLGSEQFF
-	TRBV11-2	TRBD2	TRBJ2-2	TGTGCCAGCAGCTTACGGTTTCGGCTAGCGGGAGGGACCACCGGGGAGCTGTTTTTT	CASSLRFRLAGGTTGELFF
-	TRBV1	-	TRBJ1-5	TGCACCAGCAGCCTAAAACATATGAAATATAGCAATCAGCCCCAGCATTTT	CTSSLKHMKYSNQPQHF
-	TRBV7-9	TRBD2	TRBJ2-1	TGTGCCAGCAGCCCCAACCGGACTAGCGGGAGACGAGAGCAGTTCTTC	CASSPNRTSGRREQFF
-	TRBV7-2	-	TRBJ2-7	TGTGCCAGCAGCCCCCGAGGCCTCGAGCAGTACTTC	CASSPRGLEQYF
-	TRBV5-1	TRBD1	TRBJ1-3	TGCGCCAGCAGCTTCCAAGGGGGCGAAAACACCATATATTTT	CASSFQGGENTIYF
-	TRBV11-2	-	TRBJ2-1	TGTGCCAGCAGCTTAGAACGGGTCCAGGAGCAGTTCTTC	CASSLERVQEQFF
-	TRBV27	-	TRBJ1-5	TGTGCCAGCAGTGAGAGCAATCAGCCCCAGCATTTT	CASSESNQPQHF
-	TRBV19	-	TRBJ1-4	TGTGCCAGTAGTCTCCAGAGGGGGAAACTGTTTTTT	CASSLQRGKLFF
few	TRBV5-1	-	TRBJ2-1	TGCGCCAGCGGTTTGGGCGACAATGAGCAGTTCTTC	CASGLGDNEQFF
-	TRBV27	TRBD2	TRBJ2-1	TGTGCCAGCAGATATGGGACGGCTACTAGCGGATACTCCTACAATGAGCAGTTCTTC	CASRYGTATSGYSYNEQFF
-	TRBV18	-	TRBJ2-7	TGTGCCAGCTCACTTACGCCTGGCGGGAACACCTACGAGCAGTACTTC	CASSLTPGGNTYEQYF
-	TRBV19	TRBD2	TRBJ2-3	TGTGCCAGTAGTATCGGGGCGGGAGGGCCTCCAGATACGCAGTATTTT	CASSIGAGGPPDTQYF
-	TRBV5-1	TRBD1	TRBJ2-6	TGCGCCAGCAGCTTGGCCTTGGGACAGGGCCTCTCAGGGGCCAACGTCCTGACTTTC	CASSLALGQGLSGANVLTF
-	TRBV2	-	TRBJ2-1	TGTGCCAGCAGTGAATTGAGGGCAACGGGGAATGAGCAGTTCTTC	CASSELRATGNEQFF
-	TRBV5-4	TRBD2	TRBJ2-3	TGTGCCAGCAGCCCACCTAGCGGGAGGGCGGGGGATACGCAGTATTTT	CASSPPSGRAGDTQYF
-	TRBV6-1	-	TRBJ1-2	TGTGCCAGCAGTGACCGGACACGCTATGGCTACACCTTC	CASSDRTRYGYTF
-	TRBV6-1	TRBD1	TRBJ2-7	TGTGCCAGCAGTGACAGACAGGGGAGAGGGAACGAGCAGTACTTC	CASSDRQGRGNEQYF
-	TRBV10-1	TRBD2	TRBJ2-3	TGCGCCAGTAGCGGGACTACAGATACGCAGTATTTT	CASSGTTDTQYF
-	TRBV19	-	TRBJ1-2	TGTGCCAGTGGAGGGCTCGGCTACACCTTC	CASGGLGYTF
-	TRBV9	-	TRBJ1-6	TGTGCCAGCAGCGCATCCGGTGTACCAAGCTCCTATAATTCACCCCTCCACTTT	CASSASGVPSSYNSPLHF
-	TRBV30	TRBD1	TRBJ1-1	TGTGCCTGGAGACCCGGACAGGGAGAACCTGTCAACACTGAAGCTTTCTTT	CAWRPGQGEPVNTEAFF
-	TRBV4-3	TRBD1	TRBJ1-6	TGCGCCAGCAGCCCCGAGACAGGGGTACGTTCACCCCTCCACTTT	CASSPETGVRSPLHF
-	TRBV4-3	TRBD2	TRBJ2-3	TGCGCCAGCAGCCAAGGGACTAGCGGGAACACAGATACGCAGTATTTT	CASSQGTSGNTDTQYF
-	TRBV18	TRBD2	TRBJ2-7	TGTGCCAGCTCACCAAGTCCGGGAGGGAGCAACGAGCAGTACTTC	CASSPSPGGSNEQYF
-	TRBV2	TRBD2	TRBJ2-3	TGTGCCAGCAGTGAAACAGCGGGAGGGGCGGATACGCAGTATTTT	CASSETAGGADTQYF
-	TRBV7-2	-	TRBJ2-1	TGTGCCAGCATAACTGGTTCGGGACTTGGAGGAGGTGAGCAGTTCTTC	CASITGSGLGGGEQFF
-	TRBV5-6	TRBD2	TRBJ2-3	TGTGCCAGCAGCCAATTTAGCGGGAGCACAGATACGCAGTATTTT	CASSQFSGSTDTQYF
-	TRBV28	TRBD1	TRBJ1-5	TGTGCCAGCAGTTTCCCCCGGGACAGGGGCAATCAGCCCCAGCATTTT	CASSFPRDRGNQPQHF
-	TRBV28	TRBD2	TRBJ2-7	TGTGCCAGCAGTTCTGGGAGCGGGAGGGCCTACGAGCAGTACTTC	CASSSGSGRAYEQYF
-	TRBV27	-	TRBJ2-2	TGTGCCAGCAGTTTAGTAGGGCCAGGGCCATGGAGCGGGGAGCTGTTTTTT	CASSLVGPGPWSGELFF
-	TRBV27	TRBD2	TRBJ2-7	TGTGCCAGCAGCTCGCTAGCGGGAGACAGCTACGAGCAGTACTTC	CASSSLAGDSYEQYF
many	TRBV28	-	TRBJ1-1	TGTGCCAGCAGTAAATCCCCTGGGGCCCGAAGTTTCTTT	CASSKSPGARSFF
few	TRBV5-1	-	TRBJ1-6	TGCGCCAGCACCGATACAGGATCAAATTCACCCCTCCACTTT	CASTDTGSNSPLHF
few	TRBV5-6	TRBD1	TRBJ1-2	TGTGCCAGCAGCTTGGGACAGGGGATCTCCGTCTATGGCTACACCTTC	CASSLGQGISVYGYTF
once	TRBV5-1	TRBD1	TRBJ2-1	TGCGCCAGCAGCTTGGGACGACAGGGGCCCTACAATGAGCAGTTCTTC	CASSLGRQGPYNEQFF
-	TRBV11-1	-	TRBJ2-1	TGTGCCAGCAGGCCAGAAGGGGTGGGAAATGAGCAGTTCTTC	CASRPEGVGNEQFF
-	TRBV6-5	-	TRBJ2-7	TGTGCCAGTTCCCCCATCCAGGTTTACTCCTACGAGCAGTACTTC	CASSPIQVYSYEQYF
-	TRBV5-1	TRBD2	TRBJ2-3	TGCGCCAGCAGCTTGGTTTCAGCGGGAGGGCCGGCAGATACGCAGTATTTT	CASSLVSAGGPADTQYF
-	TRBV28	TRBD1	TRBJ1-3	TGTGCCAGTGGTTTACGGGGGCAGGGGGTGCCCTCTGGAAACACCATATATTTT	CASGLRGQGVPSGNTIYF
-	TRBV28	TRBD1	TRBJ1-1	TGTGCCAGCAGTTTATCCCCCTCGGGACAGATGAACACTGAAGCTTTCTTT	CASSLSPSGQMNTEAFF
-	TRBV4-1	TRBD1	TRBJ1-4	TGCGCCAGCAGCATCGGGATAGCACCGGGACAGGCGGGTGAAAAACTGTTTTTT	CASSIGIAPGQAGEKLFF
-	TRBV19	TRBD2	TRBJ2-7	TGTGCCAGTAGTATCAGGTCGGGAGGCTCCTACGAGCAGTACTTC	CASSIRSGGSYEQYF
few	TRBV4-3	-	TRBJ1-3	TGCGCCAGCAGCCAAAAAGCGGGCTCTGGAAACACCATATATTTT	CASSQKAGSGNTIYF
few	TRBV28	-	TRBJ1-2	TGTGCCAGCACCATGCGGGGGGGCGCGATTGATGGCTACACCTTC	CASTMRGGAIDGYTF
-	TRBV21-1	-	TRBJ2-7	TGTGCCATTCCCAGCGGCTACGAGCAGTACTTC	CAIPSGYEQYF
-	TRBV30	TRBD2	TRBJ2-2	TGTGCCTGGAGTCGCCAGACTAGCCCCCCCGGGGAGCTGTTTTTT	CAWSRQTSPPGELFF
-	TRBV11-3	TRBD1	TRBJ1-1	TGTGCCAGCAGCTTAGGCCAGGGGGCGCTTAACACTGAAGCTTTCTTT	CASSLGQGALNTEAFF
once	TRBV29-1	TRBD2	TRBJ2-7	TGCAGCGTTGTACTAGTCGGGAGGCCCTACGAGCAGTACTTC	CSVVLVGRPYEQYF
few	TRBV10-3	-	TRBJ2-7	TGTGCCATCCAAGGGGCCTACGAGCAGTACTTC	CAIQGAYEQYF
-	TRBV11-2	-	TRBJ1-3	TGTGCCAGCAGCCCGGGACTCTCGGGCTCTGGAAACACCATATATTTT	CASSPGLSGSGNTIYF
-	TRBV10-3	-	TRBJ2-7	TGTGCCATCAGTGAAACGCCGCGGGGCCCCTACGAGCAGTACTTC	CAISETPRGPYEQYF
-	TRBV11-3	TRBD1	TRBJ2-7	TGTGCCAGCAGCTCGACAGGGTACGAGCAGTACTTC	CASSSTGYEQYF
once	TRBV20-1	TRBD2	TRBJ2-7	TGCAGTGCTAGTGAAGGACTAGCGGTCGAGCAGTACTTC	CSASEGLAVEQYF
-	TRBV30	-	TRBJ2-1	TGTGCCTGGACCCAGCGGCTCTCCTACAATGAGCAGTTCTTC	CAWTQRLSYNEQFF
-	TRBV2	TRBD1	TRBJ2-4	TGTGCCAGCAGAGACAGGGTTAGCAAAAACATTCAGTACTTC	CASRDRVSKNIQYF